The rows below give T cell receptor beta chains drawn from one sample of a study of post-analysis software for immune sequencing data. TCRdb re-called the PCR reads with MiXCR, one entry per CDR3 protein. The table has 350,000 to 500,000 distinct CDR3 sequences, roughly 40% seen once; the top ten hold 7.5% to 8.5%. The sequenced sample consisted of blood. These receptors were obtained from a girl aged 2-10 years with multiple sclerosis. Both conserved end residues are part of each CDR3. The D gene is left open where the match is weak. Some rows have no size entry. The others give once, few or many, or a class for an expanded clone.

CDR3nt	CDR3aa	abundance	d_gene	v_gene	j_gene
TGCGCCAGCAGCTCCATGCCCTCAGGGGGCGGTGAAAAACTGTTTTTT	CASSSMPSGGGEKLFF	NA	TRBD1	TRBV5-1	TRBJ1-4
TGCGCCAGCAGCCAAGAGAATCGTCGGAGTGATGAGCAGTTCTTC	CASSQENRRSDEQFF	once	NA	TRBV4-3	TRBJ2-1
TGTGCCAGCAGCTTATATGGGGTCAGCAATCAGCCCCAGCATTTT	CASSLYGVSNQPQHF	few	NA	TRBV7-6	TRBJ1-5
TGTGCCAGCAGCTTTTTCGGTCACGAGCAGTACTTC	CASSFFGHEQYF	once	NA	TRBV7-2	TRBJ2-7
TGTGCCAGCAGTTTGGGACAGGAATATCCCTACGAGCAGTACTTC	CASSLGQEYPYEQYF	once	TRBD1	TRBV28	TRBJ2-7
TGCAGCGCCGCAGGGGGCCGGAGCTCCTACGAGCAGTACTTC	CSAAGGRSSYEQYF	few	TRBD1	TRBV29-1	TRBJ2-7
TGCAGTGCTAGAGCCGGACAGGGGCGATCACCCCTCCACTTT	CSARAGQGRSPLHF	NA	TRBD1	TRBV20-1	TRBJ1-6
TGTGCCAGCAGTTCCGTCCTTGGTGGACTGTTTTTT	CASSSVLGGLFF	few	NA	TRBV28	TRBJ1-4
TGTGCCAGCAGTTCTCTCGGACTAGCGGCGACCTACGAGCAGTACTTC	CASSSLGLAATYEQYF	few	TRBD2	TRBV28	TRBJ2-7
TGTGCCAGCAGCTCGACGACGGGGCGAGGGTATTATGGCGGCTACACCTTC	CASSSTTGRGYYGGYTF	NA	NA	TRBV13	TRBJ1-2
TGTGCCAGCAGCCCTAGCGGGGTTTACAATGAGCAGTTCTTC	CASSPSGVYNEQFF	NA	TRBD2	TRBV7-3	TRBJ2-1
TGTGCCAGCACTAGAGAGAGGGGAAGTCAAGAGACCCAGTACTTC	CASTRERGSQETQYF	NA	NA	TRBV6-2/TRBV6-3	TRBJ2-5
TGCAGCTTTTGGGACAGGCCTCGCACAGATACGCAGTATTTT	CSFWDRPRTDTQYF	NA	TRBD1	TRBV29-1	TRBJ2-3
TGTGCTAGCAGCTTAAGTGCTGACAGTCCCCAGCATTTT	CASSLSADSPQHF	NA	NA	TRBV7-7	TRBJ1-5
TGCAGCGTTGAGGGTCTACGTTTTCAAACTAACTATGGCTACACCTTC	CSVEGLRFQTNYGYTF	NA	NA	TRBV29-1	TRBJ1-2
TGCAGTGCAACTAGCGGGAGTCCCTACAATGAGCAGTTCTTC	CSATSGSPYNEQFF	few	TRBD2	TRBV20-1	TRBJ2-1
TGTGCCAGCAGCCAAGGCCACATAACTAACTATGGCTACACCTTC	CASSQGHITNYGYTF	NA	NA	TRBV4-2	TRBJ1-2
TGTGCCAGCAGCTTAGACACGGACCACGAGCAGTACTTC	CASSLDTDHEQYF	NA	NA	TRBV7-9	TRBJ2-7
TGTGCCAGCAGCATAGATTCGGTCTCCTACGAGCAGTACTTC	CASSIDSVSYEQYF	NA	NA	TRBV7-9	TRBJ2-7
TGTGCCAGCAGTTACTCGTTGCTGAATACCAACTATGGCTACACCTTC	CASSYSLLNTNYGYTF	NA	NA	TRBV6-5	TRBJ1-2
TGCAGTGTTGGGGAACTTACTGAAGCTTTCTTT	CSVGELTEAFF	NA	NA	TRBV20-1	TRBJ1-1
TGTGCCAGCAGGAATATCTACGAGCAGTACTTC	CASRNIYEQYF	NA	NA	TRBV12-3/TRBV12-4	TRBJ2-7
TGTGCCAGCAGCTTATTTGCGGAAACTGAAGCTTTCTTT	CASSLFAETEAFF	once	NA	TRBV7-9	TRBJ1-1
TGTGCCAGCAGTCCAGTCCAACCGGGTGAGCAGTTCTTC	CASSPVQPGEQFF	few	NA	TRBV27	TRBJ2-1
TGTGCCATCAGTGAGGGGGAGAGCTATGGCTACACCTTC	CAISEGESYGYTF	few	NA	TRBV10-3	TRBJ1-2
TGCAGTGCTAGAGATCCCGGAGGGGAGGTCAGCTATGGCTACACCTTC	CSARDPGGEVSYGYTF	NA	NA	TRBV20-1	TRBJ1-2
TGCGCCAGCTACCCGACTAGCGGGGCATCCTACAATGAGCAGTTCTTC	CASYPTSGASYNEQFF	NA	TRBD2	TRBV5-1	TRBJ2-1
TGTGCCAGTAGTCTCCAGGCGGAGCAGTTCTTC	CASSLQAEQFF	NA	NA	TRBV19	TRBJ2-1
TGCAGTTACGGCGTCAATGAGCAGTTCTTC	CSYGVNEQFF	NA	NA	TRBV20-1	TRBJ2-1
TGTGCCAGCACTGTATCCTCCTCTTTCGGGGCGTACACCTTC	CASTVSSSFGAYTF	NA	NA	TRBV12-3/TRBV12-4	TRBJ1-2
TGCGCCAGCAGCCAAGTCGCCGCGTTGACCAATCAGCCCCAGCATTTT	CASSQVAALTNQPQHF	few	NA	TRBV4-1	TRBJ1-5
TGTGCCATCAGTCTCGGGGGAAGCACAGATACGCAGTATTTT	CAISLGGSTDTQYF	few	NA	TRBV10-3	TRBJ2-3
TGCGCCAGCAGCTTGGATGGGTATGGCTACACCTTC	CASSLDGYGYTF	many	NA	TRBV7-2	TRBJ1-2
TGTGCCATCAGTGAGTCAGGGATCGGCACTTATGGCTACACCTTC	CAISESGIGTYGYTF	NA	NA	TRBV10-3	TRBJ1-2
TGCAGCGTTGGGGACAACTCCTACGAGCAGTACTTC	CSVGDNSYEQYF	many	NA	TRBV29-1	TRBJ2-7
TGTGCCAGCAGCTCAAGAACAGGGGCACATTATGGCTACACCTTC	CASSSRTGAHYGYTF	NA	TRBD1	TRBV7-2	TRBJ1-2
TGTGCCAGCAGCTTACCTGGGTATGGCTACGAGCAGTACTTC	CASSLPGYGYEQYF	NA	NA	TRBV7-9	TRBJ2-7
TGTGCCAGCGGCCCCTGGGGGGGATTGGCGGAGCAGTACTTC	CASGPWGGLAEQYF	NA	TRBD2	TRBV7-9	TRBJ2-5
TGTGCCAGTTCCGGATCCTACGAGCAGTACTTC	CASSGSYEQYF	many	NA	TRBV5-1	TRBJ2-7
TGTGCCAGCTCACCCCGGGGGACCTACGAGCAGTACTTC	CASSPRGTYEQYF	NA	NA	TRBV18	TRBJ2-7
TGCAGTGCTAGTACCTCAGGGGGCGGAAATCAGCCCCAGCATTTT	CSASTSGGGNQPQHF	few	TRBD1	TRBV20-1	TRBJ1-5
TGCGCCAGCAGCCCCGGGAAGGGGAATTATCAGCCCCAGCATTTT	CASSPGKGNYQPQHF	NA	NA	TRBV4-1	TRBJ1-5
TGTGCCATCAGTGAGGGGACTATGGGTACGAAGACCCAGTACTTC	CAISEGTMGTKTQYF	NA	TRBD2	TRBV10-3	TRBJ2-5
TGCAGCGTTGAAAGTGCCGATTCCTACAATGAGCAGTTCTTC	CSVESADSYNEQFF	few	NA	TRBV29-1	TRBJ2-1
TGCAGTGCTAGGGGACACTACCAGGGGAAGACCCAGTACTTC	CSARGHYQGKTQYF	NA	NA	TRBV20-1	TRBJ2-5
TGTGCCAGCAGCTTAATCGGGCGACAGGGACGAATCGAGACCCAGTACTTC	CASSLIGRQGRIETQYF	NA	TRBD1	TRBV7-2	TRBJ2-5
TGTGCCAGCAGTTTAACCCCAGTTGGTGAGCAGTTCTTC	CASSLTPVGEQFF	NA	NA	TRBV28	TRBJ2-1
TGTGCCAGCTCACCAACCGACGGGGATCAGCCCCAGCATTTT	CASSPTDGDQPQHF	few	NA	TRBV18	TRBJ1-5
TGTGCCAGCAGTTCAGGGGCGTACCAGCCCCAGCATTTT	CASSSGAYQPQHF	few	NA	TRBV6-2/TRBV6-3	TRBJ1-5
TGCAGTGCTACCCGCCGAACAGGGAATAATTCACCCCTCCACTTT	CSATRRTGNNSPLHF	NA	NA	TRBV20-1	TRBJ1-6
TGTGCCAGCAGCTTAGGACCTTCAGGGGCTGCGCAGTTCTTC	CASSLGPSGAAQFF	NA	NA	TRBV7-8	TRBJ2-1
TGTGCCAGCAGCCCACGCGGGGGGCGCTTGCGGAGTGGCTACACCTTC	CASSPRGGRLRSGYTF	NA	NA	TRBV12-3/TRBV12-4	TRBJ1-2
TGTGCCTGCGCCGTTTACAATGAGCAGTTCTTC	CACAVYNEQFF	NA	NA	TRBV28	TRBJ2-1